The 30 T cell receptor beta chains listed next were all sequenced from one sample in a study of metastatic and nonmetastatic thyroid tumors. The entire patient cohort was treatment-naive prior to thyroid surgery. Using MiXCR, TCRdb re-called clones from the PCR reads. Of about 39,000 clones listed, about 12% are singletons. Sequenced input: blood. These receptors were taken from a male donor with papillary thyroid cancer or a benign thyroid nodule (not recorded which). Some clones in this sample may be carry-over from other donors' samples.

In its sample, this clone was seen many times. One junction end disagrees with the germline gene, perhaps due to a read error. The rearrangement uses TRBV7-7 and TRBJ2-3, with 7 bases identical to TRBD1. The CDR3 has 14 residues. Looked up from germline, CDR1 is SSHAT and CDR2 is FNYEAQ (reference sequence). The CDR3 DNA sequence: TGTGCTAGCAGCTTGGGGACAGGCACAGATACGCAGTATTTT. This translates into CASSLGTGTDTQYF.

This clone has a count of ten or more. J is TRBJ2-4 and V is TRBV6-2 or TRBV6-3; 8 bases fit TRBD1. Per germline, CDR1 MNHEY and CDR2 SVGEGT. V shed 5 bases and J 1 base; nucleotides not matched to a gene: 13. This CDR3 spans 18 amino acids. The DNA for the CDR3 is TGTGCCAGCAGTCCGGGACAGGTCCTCCCTTCGGCCAAAAACATTCAGTACTTC. Amino acids: CASSPGQVLPSAKNIQYF.

This clone has at least ten counts. The chain combines TRBV20-1 with TRBJ2-3; 12 bases fit TRBD2. The CDR3 consists of 16 residues. J gave up 1 base and V 3 bases, and 5 bases lay outside the gene matches. The germline gives CDR1 DFQATT, CDR2 SNEGSKA (reference sequence). The CDR3 spells CSASRASGGGTDTQYF. CDR3 nucleotides: TGCAGTGCTAGTAGGGCTAGCGGGGGGGGCACAGATACGCAGTATTTT.

This clone was seen at least ten times. The V call is TRBV6-5, the J call TRBJ1-5; perhaps TRBD1 as D (6 bases). Germline V gene sequence: CDR1 MNHEY, CDR2 SVGAGI. The CDR3 totals 16 residues. V gave up 2 bases and J gave up 4 bases, with 15 bases separating them. The CDR3 region has the DNA TGTGCCAGCAGTTACACGGGGGCTGGCATGAATCAGCCCCAGCATTTT. Its translation is CASSYTGAGMNQPQHF.

This clone was counted at least ten times. The chain couples TRBV6-1 to TRBJ1-5, with a possible D match to TRBD1 (5 bases). V lost 5 bases, J lost 7 bases, and 15 bases lay in between. The CDR3 runs 14 residues. Germline lookup yields CDR1 MNHNS and CDR2 SASEGT. CDR3 sequence: CASSPQGLRQPQHF. The DNA for the CDR3 is TGTGCCAGCAGTCCTCAGGGCCTACGGCAGCCCCAGCATTTT.

This clone was recorded at least ten times. V usage is TRBV10-3 and J usage is TRBJ2-3, with D possibly being TRBD2 (6 bases). Trimming pared 5 bases from V and 5 bases from J, leaving 20 bases between. This CDR3 is 16 amino acids long. Germline V gene data show CDR1 as ENHRY and CDR2 as SYGVKD. The CDR3 here is CAISSGSGTTLDTQYF. CDR3 bases: TGTGCCATCAGTTCTGGTAGCGGCACCACATTAGATACGCAGTATTTT.

The V and J genes are TRBV6-1 and TRBJ2-7; 7 bases fit TRBD1. This CDR3 is built from 14 residues. V lost 1 base, J lost 3 bases, and 3 bases stayed unmatched. Germline V gives CDR1 MNHNS, CDR2 SASEGT. CDR3 nucleotide sequence: TGTGCCAGCAGTGAAGGGGGACAGCTCTACGAGCAGTACTTC. This gives the protein CASSEGGQLYEQYF.

This clone has ten or more counts. V usage is TRBV19 and J usage is TRBJ1-2, with D uncertain. Trimming left V 3 bases short and J 5 bases short, with 22 bases between. Germline CDR1 and CDR2: LNHDA and SQIVND (reference sequence). CDR3 size: 17 residues. The CDR3 reads CASSMHSPVTEQYGYTF. In nucleotides, the CDR3 is TGTGCCAGTAGTATGCACTCGCCCGTAACAGAGCAGTATGGCTACACCTTC.

This clone was detected a few times. Being one base from a much bigger clone, this may be a read error. The sample holds other DNA sequences that translate to the same CDR3. The chain joins TRBV5-1 to TRBJ2-7, with TRBD2 as a possible D gene (5 bases). V was cut by 4 bases and J by 2 bases, with 13 bases left in between. Germline V CDR1 and CDR2: SGHRS, YFSETQ. The CDR3 sequence is 14 residues long. CDR3 DNA sequence: TGCGCCAGCAGCCGAGCCGGGGAGCCCTACGAGCAGTACTTC. It is translated as CASSRAGEPYEQYF.

The chain's CDR3 is CASSPRDRGTSGIREQYF. The CDR3 DNA follows: TGTGCCAGCAGCCCCCGGGACAGGGGGACTAGCGGTATTCGCGAGCAGTACTTC. V and J are TRBV3-1 and TRBJ2-7; TRBD1 or TRBD2 may be the D gene (11 bases each). This CDR3 is built from 18 residues. Germline V gene lookup returns CDR1 LGHDT and CDR2 YNNKEL (reference sequence). V was trimmed by 4 bases and J by 6 bases, leaving 28 bases between them.

This clone was counted many times. The rearrangement joins TRBV28 to TRBJ2-1; D unresolved. Germline V gene sequence: CDR1 MDHEN, CDR2 SYDVKM. The CDR3 contains 15 residues. Trimming pared 6 bases from V and 0 bases from J, leaving 12 bases between. In DNA, the CDR3 is TGTGCCAGCAGCCCCCCAAGGAGCTCCTACAATGAGCAGTTCTTC. It codes for CASSPPRSSYNEQFF.

The chain recombines TRBV4-1 with TRBJ1-2; D unresolved. This CDR3 comprises 13 residues. The germline V gene encodes CDR1 MGHRA and CDR2 YSYEKL. V shed 0 bases and J shed 4 bases, with 6 bases lying between them. The CDR3 nucleotides read TGCGCCAGCAGCCAAGACGACATCTATGGCTACACCTTC. As protein: CASSQDDIYGYTF.

This clone appeared a single time. A much larger clone lies a single base off, so this may be a read error. This chain uses TRBV7-3 with TRBJ2-5; 8 bases fit TRBD2. The junction had 11 bases not matched to a gene; V was cut back by 0 bases and J by 5 bases. The CDR3 spans 17 residues. CDR1 is SGHTA, CDR2 FQGTGA, per germline. In nucleotides, the CDR3 is TGTGCCAGCAGCTTAACGGCCCAACGGGAGGGCCGTGAGACCCAGTACTTC. Translating gives CASSLTAQREGRETQYF. The whole variable domain, remainder taken from reference TRBV7-3 and TRBJ2-5, is GAGVSQTPSNKVTEKGKYVELRCDPISGHTALYWYRQSLGQGPEFLIYFQGTGAADDSGLPNDRFFAVRPEGSVSTLKIQRTERGDSAVYLCASSLTAQREGRETQYFGPGTRLLVL.

By sample fraction, this clone is medium-sized (0.01 to 0.1%). The rearrangement uses TRBV6-1 and TRBJ2-7; D is possibly TRBD1 (6 bases). The CDR3 covers 15 residues. V gave up 3 bases and J gave up 2 bases, with 14 bases separating them. The germline V gene encodes CDR1 MNHNS and CDR2 SASEGT. CDR3 sequence: CASSEVQGSAYEQYF. The CDR3 DNA reads as TGTGCCAGCAGTGAGGTTCAGGGGTCGGCCTACGAGCAGTACTTC.

The table lists this clone with many counts. The rearrangement uses TRBV7-3 and TRBJ1-1, with D perhaps matching TRBD1 (5 bases). The V gene lost 5 bases and the J gene lost 4 bases, with 29 bases spanning the gap. In germline, CDR1 is SGHTA, CDR2 FQGTGA. The CDR3 length is 19 residues. The CDR3 DNA is TGTGCCAGCAGCCCAATTAGGGCAGGGATAGGAAGGATTGGCACTGAAGCTTTCTTT. Translating it yields CASSPIRAGIGRIGTEAFF.

This clone was seen many times. The chain recombines TRBV28 with TRBJ2-6; TRBD1 matches at 9 bases. The germline gives CDR1 MDHEN, CDR2 SYDVKM. J gave up 2 bases and V 1 base, and 6 bases lay outside the gene matches. The CDR3 is 18 amino acids. The CDR3 nucleotides are TGTGCCAGCAGTTTATCGGGACAGGGAAGGACTGGGGCCAACGTCCTGACTTTC. Residues: CASSLSGQGRTGANVLTF.

This clone showed up just a few times. Since a much larger clone is just one base distant, this may be a read error. This chain links TRBV19 with TRBJ2-2, with D possibly being TRBD1 or TRBD2 (5 bases each). Trimming removed 10 bases at V and 0 bases at J, with 9 bases between. From germline, CDR1 is LNHDA and CDR2 SQIVND (reference sequence). The CDR3 has 13 residues. The CDR3 region has the DNA TGTGCCATCGGGGCAGCGAACACCGGGGAGCTGTTTTTT. This gives the protein CAIGAANTGELFF. The full variable domain, its missing parts supplied by reference TRBV19 and TRBJ2-2, is DGGITQSPKYLFRKEGQNVTLSCEQNLNHDAMYWYRQDPGQGLRLIYYSQIVNDFQKGDIAEGYSVSREKKESFPLTVTSAQKNPTAFYLCAIGAANTGELFFGEGSRLTVL.

This clone turned up a few times. V is TRBV6-1 and J is TRBJ1-5; D remains unclear. CDR1 and CDR2 from the germline V gene are MNHNS and SASEGT. Trimming removed 7 bases from V and 7 bases from J, with 11 bases in between. There are 12 residues in the CDR3. The CDR3 nucleotides read TGTGCCAGCATCCTGGTAAACCAGCCCCAGCATTTT. Residues: CASILVNQPQHF.

At least ten counts were recorded for this clone. The chain carries TRBV5-6 and TRBJ2-7, with a tentative D call TRBD1 (6 bases). Germline CDR1 reads SGHDT; CDR2 reads YYEEEE. V dropped 0 bases and J dropped 5 bases, with 15 bases sitting between them. This CDR3 is 15 amino acids long. The CDR3 DNA reads TGTGCCAGCAGCTTGGTATCACAGGGAACCCACGAGCAGTACTTC. Protein: CASSLVSQGTHEQYF.

This clone was seen ten or more times. The chain employs TRBV15 and TRBJ1-1, with D uncertain. Germline assignment: CDR1 LNHNV and CDR2 YYDKDF (reference sequence). Trimming stripped 0 bases from V and 3 bases from J, with 17 bases between. The CDR3 consists of 17 residues. The CDR3 DNA sequence: TGTGCCACCAGCAGAGATAAAGGTGTGGGTGGGGACACTGAAGCTTTCTTT. It yields the protein CATSRDKGVGGDTEAFF.

Ten or more counts support this clone. This chain connects TRBV20-1 to TRBJ2-5, with 11 bases lining up with TRBD2. This CDR3 is 16 amino acids long. V lost 4 bases, J lost 5 bases, and 12 bases stayed unmatched. CDR1 and CDR2 from the germline V gene are DFQATT and SNEGSKA (reference sequence). Written as DNA, the CDR3 is TGCAGTGCTAAAACTCCACTAGCGGGAGTTTGGGAGACCCAGTACTTC. Protein product: CSAKTPLAGVWETQYF.

The sample holds many counts of this clone. The chain employs TRBV5-5 and TRBJ2-2; 8 bases map to TRBD1. V trimming: 2 bases; J trimming: 4 bases; junction bases outside the gene matches: 1. The CDR3 contains 14 residues. CDR1 and CDR2 from the germline V gene are SGHKS and YYEKEE (reference sequence). CDR3 bases: TGTGCCAGCAGCTTAGGACAGGGCACCGGGGAGCTGTTTTTT. Its translation: CASSLGQGTGELFF.

In this sample, this clone turned up a few times. The rearrangement joins TRBV12-3 or TRBV12-4 to TRBJ1-3; D perhaps matches TRBD1 (5 bases). The CDR3 contains 15 residues. The V end lost 7 bases, the J end lost 2 bases, and 15 bases lay between the germline ends. Written as DNA, the CDR3 is TGTGCCAGCACCCCATTCGTGACAGCTGGAAACACCATATATTTT. It is translated as CASTPFVTAGNTIYF.

This clone was seen repeatedly, ten times or more. The chain couples TRBV28 to TRBJ1-2, with D perhaps TRBD1 (6 bases). This CDR3 has 12 amino acids. Germline V gene lookup returns CDR1 MDHEN and CDR2 SYDVKM. Trimming left V 6 bases short and J 8 bases short, with 13 bases between. The CDR3 nucleotides are TGTGCCAGCAGCCAACAGGGCTTCGGCTACACCTTC. It yields the protein CASSQQGFGYTF.

This clone was seen repeatedly, ten times or more. A read error may be the cause here, since a much bigger clone is one base away. Lacking the conserved final phenylalanine or tryptophan, this CDR3 likely reflects a read error. V gene TRBV5-1 combines with J gene TRBJ2-7; tentative D call: TRBD1 (5 bases). Germline V lookup: CDR1 SGHRS, CDR2 YFSETQ. The CDR3 consists of 15 residues. The V end was cut by 4 bases, the J end by 0 bases, with 14 bases between. The CDR3 sequence: CASSPYDSSSYEQYL. CDR3 nucleotide sequence: TGCGCCAGCAGCCCATATGACAGCAGCTCCTACGAGCAGTACCTC.

This clone was seen repeatedly, ten times or more. V is TRBV6-2 or TRBV6-3 and J is TRBJ1-2; D perhaps matches TRBD1 (5 bases). Per germline, CDR1 MNHEY and CDR2 SVGEGT. The CDR3 loop spans 14 amino acids. V lost 4 bases, J lost 2 bases, and 11 bases lay in between. CDR3 sequence: CASSLRGENYGYTF. The CDR3 nucleotides read TGTGCCAGCAGTTTAAGGGGAGAAAACTATGGCTACACCTTC.

This clone was detected once. The rearrangement links TRBV11-2 to TRBJ2-1; D remains ambiguous. Germline lookup yields CDR1 SGHAT and CDR2 FQNNGV. Trimming stripped 1 base from V and 5 bases from J, with 6 bases between. This CDR3 is built from 13 residues. CDR3 in DNA: TGTGCCAGCAGCTTAGTCCTCAACAATGAGCAGTTCTTC. It translates to CASSLVLNNEQFF. The full variable domain, with the rest looked up from reference TRBV11-2 and TRBJ2-1, is EAGVAQSPRYKIIEKRQSVAFWCNPISGHATLYWYQQILGQGPKLLIQFQNNGVVDDSQLPKDRFSAERLKGVDSTLKIQPAKLEDSAVYLCASSLVLNNEQFFGPGTRLTVL.

The table lists this clone with a few counts. This sequence may be a read error, since a much larger clone differs from it by one base. The rearrangement links TRBV19 to TRBJ1-4, with D possibly TRBD1 on 5 matching bases. The CDR3 runs to 13 residues. Per germline, CDR1 LNHDA and CDR2 SQIVND (reference sequence). CDR3 sequence reads: CVSSIGQNEKLFF. CDR3 coding DNA: TGTGTCAGTAGTATAGGACAAAATGAAAAACTGTTTTTT.

This clone came up many times. This sample includes further DNA sequences coding for the same CDR3. J is TRBJ2-1 and V is TRBV9, with D unresolved. V lost 4 bases to trimming and J lost 2 bases, with 13 bases between them. CDR1 is SGDLS, CDR2 YYNGEE, per germline. This CDR3 region has 15 residues. The CDR3 nucleotides are TGTGCCAGCAGCCCCCTGAGCCCAACCTACAATGAGCAGTTCTTC. Protein product: CASSPLSPTYNEQFF. The full variable domain, with the rest looked up from reference TRBV9 and TRBJ2-1, is DSGVTQTPKHLITATGQRVTLRCSPRSGDLSVYWYQQSLDQGLQFLIQYYNGEERAKGNILERFSAQQFPDLHSELNLSSLELGDSALYFCASSPLSPTYNEQFFGPGTRLTVL.

There are many counts of this clone. This sequence joins TRBV5-1 and TRBJ1-4; TRBD1 agrees at 10 bases. The CDR3 has 15 amino acids. The V segment lost 2 bases and the J segment 6 bases; nucleotides outside the gene matches: 4. Germline V CDR1 and CDR2: SGHRS, YFSETQ. This chain's CDR3 is CASSFSTGGYEKLFF. CDR3 nucleotides: TGCGCCAGCAGCTTCTCGACAGGGGGCTATGAAAAACTGTTTTTT.